The clone carrying this T cell receptor (beta chain) was counted a single time. Its matching antigen is unknown. The source of the sample is a study of lymphopenia after photon versus proton radiotherapy. General study points: Oligoclonal CD8+ Temra expansion after nadir drove photon patients' diversity drop. In patients who died, overall survival fell as post-nadir TCR diversity dropped more. Survival link was tested only in deceased patients; proton benefit remains a possibility.

This CDR3 is built from 15 residues. Trimming cost V 6 bases and J 8 bases, with 19 bases left between them. Germline V lookup: CDR1 MNHNY, CDR2 SVGAGI (reference sequence). The repertoire was sequenced with immunoSEQ multiplex PCR; TCRdb's copy has only in-frame clones and lacks some. This sample yields about 50,000 clones, of which about 83% are seen a single time; 29% belongs to the top ten. The sequencing used peripheral blood, collected from a patient treated with photon-based radiotherapy. V gene TRBV6-6 combines with J gene TRBJ1-4; D unresolved. The TCR comes from a man between 50 and 59 years old with gastric cancer. In nucleotides, the CDR3 is TGTGCCAGCAGACCCCTCCCCGGGAGAGGCGAAAAACTGTTTTTT. Translation gives CASRPLPGRGEKLFF.